Listed here are 3 T cell receptor beta chains from one sample, sequenced in a study of T cell repertoires in cytomegalovirus infection. Via MiXCR, TCRdb re-called the reads, giving one row per CDR3 protein. The sample carries some 680,000 distinct CDR3 sequences, 35% recorded once. Specimen: PBMCs. Receptor source: a human donor in good health (CMV status not recorded). Some clones in this sample may be carry-over from other donors' samples.

The V and J genes are TRBV11-2 and TRBJ1-4, with D maybe TRBD1 (5 bases). Germline V gene lookup returns CDR1 SGHAT and CDR2 FQNNGV. CDR3 length: 14 amino acids. Trimming shortened V by 4 bases and J by 5 bases, and 11 bases separated the two germline ends. The DNA for the CDR3 is TGTGCCAGCAGCTCGGGACCAAGCAATGAAAAACTGTTTTTT. Translated: CASSSGPSNEKLFF.

The chain employs TRBV7-8 and TRBJ1-5; possible D gene TRBD1, 6 bases. Trimming took 5 bases from V and 0 from J, leaving 17 bases between them. Germline values: CDR1 SGHVS, CDR2 FQNEAQ. The CDR3 loop spans 17 amino acids. CDR3 amino acids: CASSAARRGNSNQPQHF. The DNA of the CDR3 is TGTGCCAGCAGCGCAGCCCGCAGGGGAAATAGCAATCAGCCCCAGCATTTT.

Comment on this clonotype: One end of the junction is discordant with germline, which a read error may explain. The gene calls are TRBV11-1 and TRBJ2-3; 7 bases agree with TRBD2. The CDR3 extends over 16 amino acids. The germline CDR1 and CDR2 sequences are SGHAT and FQDESV (reference sequence). CDR3 sequence reads: CASATGPGGTTDTPSF. DNA of the CDR3: TGTGCCAGCGCAACAGGCCCGGGGGGAACCACAGATACGCCGTCTTTT.